These T cell receptor beta chains were read from a single sample in a study of blood T cell repertoires in COVID-19. Clones were sequenced by immunoSEQ multiplex PCR, and TCRdb holds only the in-frame ones, with some missing. Of roughly 49,000 clones in the sample, around 86% are singletons; the top ten hold 6% to 7%. What was sequenced was peripheral blood. The receptor source for this set is a man aged 50 to 59 with active COVID-19. CDR3s include the opening cysteine and the closing phenylalanine or tryptophan. D genes are given only for firm matches.

D,V,J,DNA,CDR3
NA,TRBV5-1,TRBJ2-7,TGCGCCAGCAGCTTGGTCGCGACAGCCTACGAGCAGTACTTC,CASSLVATAYEQYF
NA,TRBV30,TRBJ2-2,TGTGCCAGCGACGACGGGGTCAAGGGCGGGGAGCTGTTTTTT,CASDDGVKGGELFF
NA,TRBV30,TRBJ1-1,TGTGCCTGGAGTGTAGAGGGGGTGAACACTGAAGCTTTCTTT,CAWSVEGVNTEAFF
NA,TRBV4-2,TRBJ2-1,TGTGCCAGCAGCCAAGATCAACTAGCAGATTACAATGAGCAGTTCTTC,CASSQDQLADYNEQFF
NA,TRBV6-5,TRBJ2-2,TGTGCCAGCAGGCGGAGCACCGGGGAGCTGTTTTTT,CASRRSTGELFF
NA,TRBV30,TRBJ2-7,TGTGCCTGGAGTGTGGGTGGGAGCTCCTACGAGCAGTACTTC,CAWSVGGSSYEQYF
TRBD1,TRBV7-2,TRBJ2-7,TGTGCCAGCAGCCCGGACAGGGGGCGCGAGCAGTACTTC,CASSPDRGREQYF
NA,TRBV11-2,TRBJ1-5,TGTGCCAGCAGCTTAGGAAGAGGTCAGCCCCAGCATTTT,CASSLGRGQPQHF
NA,TRBV9,TRBJ2-3,TGTGCCAGCAGCGTAGGTGGCGCACTAGGCACAGATACGCAGTATTTT,CASSVGGALGTDTQYF
NA,TRBV7-9,TRBJ2-7,TGTGCCAGCAGCTTAAGTCAGGCGTCTTACGAGCAGTACTTC,CASSLSQASYEQYF